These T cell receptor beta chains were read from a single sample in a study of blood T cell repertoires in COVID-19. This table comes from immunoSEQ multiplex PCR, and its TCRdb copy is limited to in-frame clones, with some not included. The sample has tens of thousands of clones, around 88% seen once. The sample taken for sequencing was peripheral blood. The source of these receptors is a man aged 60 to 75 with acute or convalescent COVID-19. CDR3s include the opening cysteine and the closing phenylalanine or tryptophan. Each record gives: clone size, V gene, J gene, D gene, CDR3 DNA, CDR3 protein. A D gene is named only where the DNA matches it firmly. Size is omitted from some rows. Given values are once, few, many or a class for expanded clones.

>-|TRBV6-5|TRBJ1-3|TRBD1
TGTGCCAGCAGTTACGGGCCGGGACAGGGGGTGAACACCATATATTTT
CASSYGPGQGVNTIYF
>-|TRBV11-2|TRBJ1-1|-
TGTGCCAGCAGCTTCCAGGGAGGTACTGAAGCTTTCTTT
CASSFQGGTEAFF
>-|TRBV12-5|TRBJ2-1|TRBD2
TGTGCTAGTGGTTTGGGACAGCTGTCCGGGACTAGAGGGGTTGAGCAGTTCTTC
CASGLGQLSGTRGVEQFF
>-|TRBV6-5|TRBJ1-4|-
TGTGCCAGCAGTTACGGCAGGGTAGGCGAAAAACTGTTTTTT
CASSYGRVGEKLFF
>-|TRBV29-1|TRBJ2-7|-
TGCAGCGTTGAAGGGGGGGACCGATCACCCTACGAGCAGTACTTC
CSVEGGDRSPYEQYF
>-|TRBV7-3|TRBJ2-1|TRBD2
TGTGCCAGCAGCCCCAGCGGGGGGCACAATGAGCAGTTCTTC
CASSPSGGHNEQFF
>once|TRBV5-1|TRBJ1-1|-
TGCGCCAGCAGCCGGGGAGGTCCCGCTGAAGCTTTCTTT
CASSRGGPAEAFF
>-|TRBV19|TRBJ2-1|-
TGTGCCAGTAGGACCCAGGAACAGAGGGCTGAGCAGTTCTTC
CASRTQEQRAEQFF
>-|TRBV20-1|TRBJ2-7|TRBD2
TGCAGTGCTAGTAGACTAGCGGGAGACTACGAGCAGTACTTC
CSASRLAGDYEQYF
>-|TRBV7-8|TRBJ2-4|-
TGTGCCAGCAGCTCCCGCCCTATTGATCTAGCCAAAAACATTCAGTACTTC
CASSSRPIDLAKNIQYF
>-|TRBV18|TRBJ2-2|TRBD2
TGTGCCAGCTCACCACTACTAGCGGGGCGGACCGGGGAGCTGTTTTTT
CASSPLLAGRTGELFF
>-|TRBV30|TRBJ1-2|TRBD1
TGTGCCTGTGACAGGGTTTATGGCTACACCTTC
CACDRVYGYTF
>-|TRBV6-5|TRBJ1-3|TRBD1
TGTGCCAGCATGCAGGGGGCTGGAAACACCATATATTTT
CASMQGAGNTIYF
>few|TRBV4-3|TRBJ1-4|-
TGCGCCAGCAGCCCCCGAGAAGAGCCGAATGAAAAACTGTTTTTT
CASSPREEPNEKLFF
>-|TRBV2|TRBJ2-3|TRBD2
TGTGCCAGCATCTCCGGGGGGGCCGTCGATACGCAGTATTTT
CASISGGAVDTQYF
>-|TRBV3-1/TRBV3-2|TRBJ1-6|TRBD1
TGTGCCAGCAGCCAAGGGGCCTTGGTGGGACAGGAATCACCCCTCCACTTT
CASSQGALVGQESPLHF
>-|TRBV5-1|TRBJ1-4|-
TGCGCCAGCAGCTTGGACGGATTTGGGGGAGGGCGTGAAAAACTGTTTTTT
CASSLDGFGGGREKLFF
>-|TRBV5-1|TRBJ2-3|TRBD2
TGCGCCAGCAGCTTGGCCGGACTAGCCCAGCGCACAGATACGCAGTATTTT
CASSLAGLAQRTDTQYF
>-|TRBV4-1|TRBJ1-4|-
TGCGCCAGCAGCCAAGATGGAGCAACTAATGAAAAACTGTTTTTT
CASSQDGATNEKLFF
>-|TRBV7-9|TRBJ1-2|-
TGTGCCAGCAGATTAGACAGTCCTAACTATGGCTACACCTTC
CASRLDSPNYGYTF
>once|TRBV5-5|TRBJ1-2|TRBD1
TGTGCCAGCAGCTCAGGACAGGGTCTAGGCTACACCTTC
CASSSGQGLGYTF
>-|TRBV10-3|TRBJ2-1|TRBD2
TGTGCCATCAGGAACCTCTGGACTAGCGGGGGTTCCTACAATGAGCAGTTCTTC
CAIRNLWTSGGSYNEQFF
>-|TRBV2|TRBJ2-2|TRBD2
TGTGCCAGCAGTGACCCTAGCGGGGCGAACACCGGGGAGCTGTTTTTT
CASSDPSGANTGELFF
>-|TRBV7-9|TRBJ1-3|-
TGTGCCAGCAGCGGCAGGCTTCCTGGAAACACCATATATTTT
CASSGRLPGNTIYF
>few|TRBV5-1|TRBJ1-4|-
TGCGCCAGCAGCTTGACCACGGATGAAAAACTGTTTTTT
CASSLTTDEKLFF
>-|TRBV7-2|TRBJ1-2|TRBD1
TGTGCCAGCAGCTACCAGACAGGGGGCATTTCTGGCTACACCTTC
CASSYQTGGISGYTF
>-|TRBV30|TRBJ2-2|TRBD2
TGTGCCTGGAGGGTAGCGGGAACCGGGGAGCTGTTTTTT
CAWRVAGTGELFF
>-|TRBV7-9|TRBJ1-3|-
TGTGCCAGCAGCTCTGGGACACCTTACACCATATATTTT
CASSSGTPYTIYF
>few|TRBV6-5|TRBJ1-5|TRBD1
TGTGCCAGCCGAACCGGGACAGGGGGCAATCAGCCCCAGCATTTT
CASRTGTGGNQPQHF
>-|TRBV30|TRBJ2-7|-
TGTGCCTGGAGCGGGGTTGGCGAGCAGTACTTC
CAWSGVGEQYF
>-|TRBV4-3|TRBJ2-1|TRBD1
TGCGCCAGCAGCCAAGGGGACAGGACTTACAATGAGCAGTTCTTC
CASSQGDRTYNEQFF
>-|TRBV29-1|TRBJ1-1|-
TGCAGCGTTGCAGGGGCCAATGGTATGAACACTGAAGCTTTCTTT
CSVAGANGMNTEAFF
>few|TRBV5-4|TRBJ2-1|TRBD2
TGTGCCAGCAGCTTAGACGGGACTAGCTTCTTTGTTGAGCAGTTCTTC
CASSLDGTSFFVEQFF
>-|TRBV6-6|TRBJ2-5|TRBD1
TGTGCCAGCGGATGGCTCGACAGGGGGCGGGAGACCCAGTACTTC
CASGWLDRGRETQYF
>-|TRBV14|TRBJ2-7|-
TGTGCCAGCAGCCAAATTGGCAACGAGCAGTACTTC
CASSQIGNEQYF
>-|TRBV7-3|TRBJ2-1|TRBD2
TGTGCCAGCAGCTTGGCCGGAACCGGGACTATCTACAATGAGCAGTTCTTC
CASSLAGTGTIYNEQFF
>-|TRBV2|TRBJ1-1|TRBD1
TGTGCCAGCAGTGACCCGACAGGGCAGACTGAAGCTTTCTTT
CASSDPTGQTEAFF